Each of the 8 T cell receptor beta chains below was sequenced from the same sample in a study of cytomegalovirus exposure and HLA in healthy donors. The PCR had 60 Vbeta and 13 Jbeta primers. Only in-frame clones appear in the TCRdb table, and some are missing; sequencing was by immunoSEQ multiplex PCR. The table shows 110,000 to 150,000 clones, with almost 85% occurring only once. The sample was PBMCs. The source of these receptors is a man between 18 and 29 years old in good health and CMV-seropositive.

V and J are TRBV2 and TRBJ1-2; 11 positions match TRBD1. V trimming: 6 bases; J trimming: 9 bases; junction bases outside the gene matches: 6. The germline V gene encodes CDR1 SNHLY and CDR2 FYNNEI. This CDR3 has 13 amino acids. CDR3 DNA: TGTGCCAGCAGGGGAGGGACAGGGGGGAGCTACACCTTC. Translated: CASRGGTGGSYTF.

The sample holds a few counts of this clone. Sequence at one end of the junction differs from germline and may be a read error. The gene calls are TRBV11-2 and TRBJ2-7; TRBD1 agrees at 7 bases. Germline V gene sequence: CDR1 SGHAT, CDR2 FQNNGV. The CDR3 is 13 amino acids. The CDR3 bases are TGTGCCAGCAGCTTAGATAAACTGGGACAGAGGGGCTTC. This codes for CASSLDKLGQRGF.

The V gene is TRBV4-1, the J gene TRBJ2-5, with a weak D call TRBD1 (6 bases). The CDR3 length is 16 residues. V lost 3 bases and J lost 12, with 26 bases in between. Germline loops: CDR1 MGHRA, CDR2 YSYEKL. In DNA form, the CDR3 reads TGCGCCAGCAGCCAGCCCCGTCGACAGGCCGCGGGCCCCGAGTACTTC. Encoded protein: CASSQPRRQAAGPEYF.

This clone appeared a single time. V is TRBV6-6 and J is TRBJ2-7, with TRBD1 as a possible D gene (6 bases). V was clipped by 8 bases and J by 0 bases, with 17 bases between them. CDR3 length equals 15 residues. Germline-derived CDR1 and CDR2 are MNHNY and SVGAGI (reference sequence). The CDR3, as DNA: TGTGCCAGCCAAACCGACAGGACGAGCTCCTACGAGCAGTACTTC. This codes for CASQTDRTSSYEQYF.

The sample holds one count of this clone. One junction end does not reproduce the germline sequence, and a read error may be involved. The genes are TRBV19 and TRBJ2-2; 7 bases align to TRBD2. The CDR3 sequence is 16 residues long. Germline lookup yields CDR1 LNHDA and CDR2 SQIVND (reference sequence). CDR3 sequence reads: CASSTGLVANTGELFF. The CDR3 region has the DNA TGTGCCAGTAGTACAGGACTAGTCGCGAACACCGGGGAACTGTTTTTT.

This CDR3 reads CASTVGGTTDTQYF. The CDR3 DNA sequence: TGTGCCAGTACTGTTGGGGGGACCACAGATACGCAGTATTTT. The V gene is TRBV19, the J gene TRBJ2-3; D is possibly TRBD2 (6 bases). The V end was cut by 7 bases, the J end by 2 bases, with 13 bases between. Germline CDR1 and CDR2: LNHDA and SQIVND (reference sequence). CDR3 length equals 14 residues.

The chain carries TRBV27 and TRBJ2-7; the D is unclear. The V end was cut by 8 bases, the J end by 0 bases, with 14 bases between. CDR3 size: 14 residues. CDR1 and CDR2 (germline): MNHEY, SMNVEV (reference sequence). The CDR3 DNA reads as TGTGCCAGCGCTACGGGTATTGCCTCCTACGAGCAGTACTTC. It yields the protein CASATGIASYEQYF.

The chain carries TRBV6-5 and TRBJ2-2, with 8 nucleotides matching TRBD1. V dropped 8 bases and J dropped 6; count of bases not matched to a gene: 8. Per the germline V gene, CDR1 is MNHEY and CDR2 is SVGAGI. This CDR3 has 14 amino acids. CDR3 coding DNA: TGTGCCAGCGGGAGCAGGGGGCGAGCCGGGGAGCTGTTTTTT. Translating gives CASGSRGRAGELFF.